Presented here are 4 T cell receptor beta chains from one specimen sequenced in a study of blood T cell repertoires in COVID-19. Clones were sequenced by immunoSEQ multiplex PCR, and TCRdb holds only the in-frame ones, with some missing. Of just under 250,000 clones in the sample, 85% to 90% were seen once. Sequencing was performed on PBMCs or T cells enriched from blood (not recorded which). These receptors were taken from a woman aged 25 to 39 who had recovered from COVID-19.

The chain uses TRBV19 and TRBJ2-2; maybe TRBD2 (6 bases). Deletions cut 4 bases from V and 5 bases from J, with 14 bases between. Germline CDR1 is LNHDA and CDR2 is SQIVND (reference sequence). The CDR3 covers 15 residues. The DNA for the CDR3 is TGTGCCAGTAGTACGTCAACGGGACTGACCGGGGAGCTGTTTTTT. As protein: CASSTSTGLTGELFF.

The chain joins TRBV7-9 to TRBJ1-5; 9 bases agree with TRBD1. This CDR3 is built from 15 residues. Trimming cost V 5 bases and J 3 bases; bases outside gene matches: 5. Germline lookup yields CDR1 SEHNR and CDR2 FQNEAQ (reference sequence). The CDR3 spells CASSPGTGNNQPQHF. In DNA form, the CDR3 reads TGTGCCAGCAGCCCGGGGACAGGGAACAATCAGCCCCAGCATTTT.

The rearrangement uses TRBV9 and TRBJ2-3; TRBD1 matches at 8 bases. V dropped 4 bases and J dropped 2; count of bases not matched to a gene: 6. CDR3 length equals 15 residues. Germline V lookup: CDR1 SGDLS, CDR2 YYNGEE. The CDR3 sequence: CASSSRGRLTDTQYF. CDR3 bases: TGTGCCAGCAGCTCCAGGGGGCGCCTCACAGATACGCAGTATTTT.

In its sample, this clone was seen a few times. The chain recombines TRBV10-3 with TRBJ1-5, with unresolved D. CDR3 length equals 13 residues. In germline, CDR1 is ENHRY, CDR2 SYGVKD. V lost 3 bases and J lost 4, with 7 bases in between. In DNA, the CDR3 is TGTGCCATCAGTGACGGTGAAAATCAGCCCCAGCATTTT. This translates into CAISDGENQPQHF.